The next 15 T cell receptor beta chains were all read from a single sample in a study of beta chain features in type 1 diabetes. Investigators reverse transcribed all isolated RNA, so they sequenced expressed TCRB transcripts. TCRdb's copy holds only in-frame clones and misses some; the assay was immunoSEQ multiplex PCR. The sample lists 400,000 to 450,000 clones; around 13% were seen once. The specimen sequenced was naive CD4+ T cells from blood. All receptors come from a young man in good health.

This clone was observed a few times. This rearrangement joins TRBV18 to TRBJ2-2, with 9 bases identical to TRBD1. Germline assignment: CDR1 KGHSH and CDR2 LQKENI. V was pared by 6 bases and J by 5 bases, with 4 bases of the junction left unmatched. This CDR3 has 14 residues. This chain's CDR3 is CASSGQGITGELFF. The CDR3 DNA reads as TGTGCCAGCTCGGGACAGGGCATAACCGGGGAGCTGTTTTTT.

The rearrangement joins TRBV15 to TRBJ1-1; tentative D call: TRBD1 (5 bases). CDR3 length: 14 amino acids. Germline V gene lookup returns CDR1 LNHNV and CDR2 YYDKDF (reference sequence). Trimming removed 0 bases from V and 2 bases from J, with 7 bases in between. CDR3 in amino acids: CATSRDQGNTEAFF. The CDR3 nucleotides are TGTGCCACCAGCAGAGATCAGGGAAACACTGAAGCTTTCTTT.

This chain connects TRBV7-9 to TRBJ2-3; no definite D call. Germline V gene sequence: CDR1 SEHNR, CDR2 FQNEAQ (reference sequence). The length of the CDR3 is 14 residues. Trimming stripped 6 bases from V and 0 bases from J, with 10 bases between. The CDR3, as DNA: TGTGCCAGCAGTCACGTCGGGAGCACAGATACGCAGTATTTT. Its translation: CASSHVGSTDTQYF.

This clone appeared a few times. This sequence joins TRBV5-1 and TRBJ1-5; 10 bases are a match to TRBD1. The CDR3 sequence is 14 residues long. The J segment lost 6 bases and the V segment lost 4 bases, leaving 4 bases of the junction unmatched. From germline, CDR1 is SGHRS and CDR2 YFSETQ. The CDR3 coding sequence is TGCGCCAGCAGCGAAGGACAGGGGGGTCAGCCCCAGCATTTT. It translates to CASSEGQGGQPQHF. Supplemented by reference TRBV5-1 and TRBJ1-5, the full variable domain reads KAGVTQTPRYLIKTRGQQVTLSCSPISGHRSVSWYQQTPGQGLQFLFEYFSETQRNKGNFPGRFSGRQFSNSRSEMNVSTLELGDSALYLCASSEGQGGQPQHFGDGTRLSIL.

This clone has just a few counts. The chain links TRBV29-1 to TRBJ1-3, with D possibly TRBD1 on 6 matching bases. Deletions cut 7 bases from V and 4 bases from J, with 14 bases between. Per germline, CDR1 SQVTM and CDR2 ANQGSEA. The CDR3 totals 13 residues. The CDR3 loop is CSAQGPGGNTIYF. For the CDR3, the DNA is TGCAGCGCGCAGGGGCCGGGCGGAAACACCATATATTTT.

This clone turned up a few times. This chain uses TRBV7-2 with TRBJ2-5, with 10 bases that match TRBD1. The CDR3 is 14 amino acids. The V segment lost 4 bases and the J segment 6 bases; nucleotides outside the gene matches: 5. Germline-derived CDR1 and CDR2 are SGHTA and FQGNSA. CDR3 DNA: TGTGCCAGCAGCTCTGTGGGACAGGGGAAGACCCAGTACTTC. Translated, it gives CASSSVGQGKTQYF. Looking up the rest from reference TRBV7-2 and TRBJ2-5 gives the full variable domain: GAGVSQSPSNKVTEKGKDVELRCDPISGHTALYWYRQSLGQGLEFLIYFQGNSAPDKSGLPSDRFSAERTGGSVSTLTIQRTQQEDSAVYLCASSSVGQGKTQYFGPGTRLLVL.

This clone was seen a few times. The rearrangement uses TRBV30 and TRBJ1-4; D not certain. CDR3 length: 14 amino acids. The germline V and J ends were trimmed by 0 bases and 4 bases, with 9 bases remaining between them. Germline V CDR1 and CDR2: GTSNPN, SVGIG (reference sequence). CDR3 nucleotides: TGTGCCTGGAGTGTACGGCAGGTTAATGAAAAACTGTTTTTT. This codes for CAWSVRQVNEKLFF.

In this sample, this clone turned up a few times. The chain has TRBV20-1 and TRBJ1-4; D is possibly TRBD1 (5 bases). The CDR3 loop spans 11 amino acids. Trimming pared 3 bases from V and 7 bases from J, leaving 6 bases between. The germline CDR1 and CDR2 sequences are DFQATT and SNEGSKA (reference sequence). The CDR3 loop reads CSASRGEKLFF. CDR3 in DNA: TGCAGTGCTAGTAGGGGTGAAAAACTGTTTTTT.

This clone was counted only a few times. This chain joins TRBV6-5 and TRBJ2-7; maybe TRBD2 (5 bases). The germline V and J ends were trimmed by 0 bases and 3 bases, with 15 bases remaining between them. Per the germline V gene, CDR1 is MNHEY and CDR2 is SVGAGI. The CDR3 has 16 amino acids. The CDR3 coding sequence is TGTGCCAGCAGTTACTCGATTGGTAGCGTAGACTACGAGCAGTACTTC. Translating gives CASSYSIGSVDYEQYF.

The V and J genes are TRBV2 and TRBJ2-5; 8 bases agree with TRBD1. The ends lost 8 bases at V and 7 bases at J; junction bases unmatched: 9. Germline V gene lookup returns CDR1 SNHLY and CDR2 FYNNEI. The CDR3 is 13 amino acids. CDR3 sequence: CASSRQGSGTQYF. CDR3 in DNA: TGTGCCAGCTCTAGACAGGGGTCGGGGACCCAGTACTTC.

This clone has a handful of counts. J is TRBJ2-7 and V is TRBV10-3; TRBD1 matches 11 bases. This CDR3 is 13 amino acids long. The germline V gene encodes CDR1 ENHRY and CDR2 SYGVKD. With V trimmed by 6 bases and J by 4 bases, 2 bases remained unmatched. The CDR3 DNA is TGTGCCATCAGGGGGACAGGGGGGTACGAGCAGTACGTC. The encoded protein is CAIRGTGGYEQYV.

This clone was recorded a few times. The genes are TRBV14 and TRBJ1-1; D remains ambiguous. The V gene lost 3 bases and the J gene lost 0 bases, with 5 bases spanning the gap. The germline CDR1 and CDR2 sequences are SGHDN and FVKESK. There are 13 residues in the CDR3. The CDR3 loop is CASSHEMNTEAFF. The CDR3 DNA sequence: TGTGCCAGCAGCCACGAGATGAACACTGAAGCTTTCTTT.

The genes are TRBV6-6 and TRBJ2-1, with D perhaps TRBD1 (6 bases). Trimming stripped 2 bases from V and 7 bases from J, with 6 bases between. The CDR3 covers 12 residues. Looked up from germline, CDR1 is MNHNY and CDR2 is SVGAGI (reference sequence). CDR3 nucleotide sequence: TGTGCCAGCAGTTACGGGACAAATGAGCAGTTCTTC. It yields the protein CASSYGTNEQFF.

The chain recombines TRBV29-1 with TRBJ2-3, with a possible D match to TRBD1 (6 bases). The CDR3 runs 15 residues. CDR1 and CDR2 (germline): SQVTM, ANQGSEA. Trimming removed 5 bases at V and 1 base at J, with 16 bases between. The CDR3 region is CSVSRGFLGTDTQYF. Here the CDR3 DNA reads TGCAGCGTTTCGAGGGGGTTTTTGGGCACAGATACGCAGTATTTT.

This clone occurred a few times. DNA for the CDR3: TGTGCCAGCAGTCGACAGGACTTGAACACCGGGGAGCTGTTTTTT. Its translation: CASSRQDLNTGELFF. V gene TRBV6-1 combines with J gene TRBJ2-2, with D possibly TRBD1 on 6 matching bases. Trimming stripped 5 bases from V and 1 base from J, with 11 bases between. Germline V gene lookup returns CDR1 MNHNS and CDR2 SASEGT. There are 15 residues in the CDR3.